Below are 7 T cell receptor beta chains sequenced from a single sample in a study of cytomegalovirus exposure and HLA in healthy donors. The PCR contained 60 Vbeta and 13 Jbeta primers. Sequenced by immunoSEQ multiplex PCR; TCRdb stores in-frame clones only, minus some. The data show more than 100,000 clones, with approximately 78% seen just once and about 8.6% held by the top ten. Sequencing was done on a sample of PBMCs. The receptors come from a woman aged 45-65 years in good health and CMV-seropositive.

This clone showed up just a few times. J is TRBJ2-5 and V is TRBV18; maybe TRBD1 (7 bases). Looked up from germline, CDR1 is KGHSH and CDR2 is LQKENI. The CDR3 extends over 17 amino acids. Trimming removed 0 bases at V and 7 bases at J, with 21 bases between. The CDR3 region is CASSPPAAGGGLATQYF. CDR3 in DNA: TGTGCCAGCTCACCACCGGCAGCCGGAGGGGGCCTAGCGACCCAGTACTTC.

The chain recombines TRBV27 with TRBJ2-1; 10 bases map to TRBD2. Trimming removed 2 bases from V and 6 bases from J; junction bases left unmatched: 4. The germline CDR1 and CDR2 sequences are MNHEY and SMNVEV (reference sequence). The CDR3 sequence is 15 residues long. The CDR3 DNA is TGTGCCAGCAGTTTAGCACTAGCGGGGATCAATGAGCAGTTCTTC. Protein: CASSLALAGINEQFF.

The chain combines TRBV7-9 with TRBJ1-4; TRBD1 matches 7 bases. The CDR3 consists of 15 residues. V was pared by 5 bases and J by 7 bases, with 10 bases of the junction left unmatched. Germline values: CDR1 SEHNR, CDR2 FQNEAQ (reference sequence). CDR3 sequence reads: CASSASTGYIEKLFF. The CDR3 coding sequence is TGTGCCAGCAGCGCCTCGACAGGGTATATTGAAAAACTGTTTTTT.

J is TRBJ1-4 and V is TRBV6-1, with D tentatively TRBD1 (5 bases). The CDR3 sequence is 15 residues long. V lost 3 bases and J 8 bases, leaving 16 bases between the germline ends. Germline V CDR1 and CDR2: MNHNS, SASEGT. The CDR3 spells CASSDSFRVVEKLFF. Here the CDR3 DNA reads TGTGCCAGCAGTGATTCTTTCAGGGTCGTGGAAAAACTGTTTTTT.

The chain joins TRBV20-1 to TRBJ2-1, with D perhaps matching TRBD1 (5 bases). CDR1 DFQATT and CDR2 SNEGSKA come from the germline V gene (reference sequence). This CDR3 is built from 11 residues. V was clipped by 6 bases and J by 6 bases, with 9 bases between them. The CDR3 coding sequence is TGCAGTGCAAGGGGCCCCAATGAGCAGTTCTTC. It translates to CSARGPNEQFF.

The V and J genes are TRBV15 and TRBJ2-4; D not certain. The germline gives CDR1 LNHNV, CDR2 YYDKDF (reference sequence). This CDR3 is 14 amino acids long. Trimming removed 5 bases from V and 2 bases from J, with 10 bases in between. CDR3 nucleotide sequence: TGTGCCACCAGCCTACCGGTTACCAAAAACATTCAGTACTTC. This translates into CATSLPVTKNIQYF.

The chain uses TRBV5-6 and TRBJ2-2; 9 bases are a match to TRBD1. Germline CDR1 SGHDT, CDR2 YYEEEE. V shed 7 bases, J shed 7 bases, and the junction held 8 bases outside the gene matches. The CDR3 covers 14 residues. Here the CDR3 DNA reads TGTGCCAGCGTACAGGGGGCCCGGGGCGGGGAGCTGTTTTTT. Its protein is CASVQGARGGELFF.